This passage covers 6 T cell receptor beta chains from one sample sequenced in a study of CD8 T cells in Susac syndrome. The authors reverse transcribed about 0.5 to 1 ug RNA with random hexamers. TCRdb re-analysed the immunoSEQ multiplex PCR reads in MiXCR, keeping a single row per CDR3 protein. Of about 150,000 distinct CDR3 sequences listed, 90% to 95% are singletons. The specimen was CD8+ T cells from PBMCs. The receptors were gathered from a human donor with multiple sclerosis.

The chain has TRBV28 and TRBJ1-2, with TRBD1 matching over 10 bases. With 5 bases clipped from V and 4 bases from J, the junction kept 7 bases outside the gene matches. The CDR3 covers 15 residues. The germline V gene encodes CDR1 MDHEN and CDR2 SYDVKM. Here the CDR3 DNA reads TGTGCCAGCAGTACCCGGGACAGGGGAGTCTATGGCTACACCTTC. This codes for CASSTRDRGVYGYTF.

This chain joins TRBV4-3 and TRBJ2-6; no definite D call. The CDR3 contains 16 residues. Germline V lookup: CDR1 LGHNA, CDR2 YSLEER. V lost 1 base and J 0 bases, leaving 7 bases between the germline ends. The CDR3 nucleotides are TGCGCCAGCAGCCAAGGAGTGCCCTCTGGGGCCAACGTCCTGACTTTC. Its translation: CASSQGVPSGANVLTF.

The count of this clonotype is one. The rearrangement joins TRBV7-9 to TRBJ2-7; 7 bases match TRBD2. V lost 0 bases to trimming and J lost 3 bases; unmatched junction nucleotides: 5. The CDR3 contains 15 residues. The V gene's germline CDR1 is SEHNR and CDR2 FQNEAQ (reference sequence). This CDR3 is CASSLAGGSDYEQYF. The CDR3 region has the DNA TGTGCCAGCAGCTTAGCGGGGGGGTCAGACTACGAGCAGTACTTC.

The chain couples TRBV27 to TRBJ2-5; 9 bases match TRBD1. Trimming took 8 bases from V and 5 from J; bases not matched to a gene: 6. CDR1 and CDR2 from the germline V gene are MNHEY and SMNVEV (reference sequence). This CDR3 has 13 amino acids. The CDR3 DNA is TGTGCCAGCGGACAAGACAGGGGGGAGACCCAGTACTTC. Protein product: CASGQDRGETQYF.

The CDR3 sequence is CASSLPGTGPHYTF. The CDR3, as DNA: TGTGCCAGCAGCTTGCCCGGGACAGGACCTCACTACACCTTC. The chain has TRBV5-4 and TRBJ1-2; 8 bases are shared with TRBD1. The germline gives CDR1 SGHNT, CDR2 YYREEE (reference sequence). J lost 10 bases, V lost 1 base, and 9 bases had no gene match. The CDR3 is made up of 14 amino acids.

The CDR3 coding sequence is TGCAGTGCCCGCCAAGGACTTTCTTACGAGCAGTACTTC. Translated, it gives CSARQGLSYEQYF. V gene TRBV20-1 combines with J gene TRBJ2-7; D is possibly TRBD2 (5 bases). This CDR3 contains 13 residues. Trimming removed 6 bases at V and 4 bases at J, with 16 bases between. CDR1 is DFQATT, CDR2 SNEGSKA, per germline (reference sequence).